This is a list of T cell receptor beta chains from one sample in a study of T cell responses to AZD1222 COVID-19 vaccine. Generated by immunoSEQ multiplex PCR, the TCRdb table keeps only in-frame clones and is missing some. This sample carries about 270,000 clones, around 92% of them seen once, and the ten largest clones take roughly 0.5%. The sequencing used peripheral blood, collected 28 days after the second AZD1222 dose. These receptors all come from an adult who received the AZD1222 COVID-19 vaccine. CDR3s include the opening cysteine and the closing phenylalanine or tryptophan. The order of the fields is D gene, J gene, V gene, clone size, CDR3 DNA, CDR3 protein. D genes are given only for firm matches. Expanded clones are given a class, and other clones once, few, many or no size at all.

d_call: TRBD2
j_call: TRBJ2-7
v_call: TRBV4-3
clone_size: -
cdr3_nt: TGCGCCAGCAGCCAAGATACTAGCGCAACCTACGAGCAGTACTTC
cdr3_aa: CASSQDTSATYEQYF

d_call: -
j_call: TRBJ2-6
v_call: TRBV5-1
clone_size: -
cdr3_nt: TGCGCCAGCAGCATACAGGGAAATGCTGGGGCCAACGTCCTGACTTTC
cdr3_aa: CASSIQGNAGANVLTF

d_call: -
j_call: TRBJ2-1
v_call: TRBV5-1
clone_size: once
cdr3_nt: TGCGCCAGCAGCTTGCCAGGGAAGGGCAATGAGCAGTTCTTC
cdr3_aa: CASSLPGKGNEQFF

d_call: TRBD2
j_call: TRBJ2-1
v_call: TRBV15
clone_size: -
cdr3_nt: TGTGCCACCAGCAAAGCGGGAGACCTTTTAGATGAGCAGTTCTTC
cdr3_aa: CATSKAGDLLDEQFF

d_call: -
j_call: TRBJ1-6
v_call: TRBV5-1
clone_size: -
cdr3_nt: TGCGCCAGCAGCTTGGGGGGCGCAGGGAATTCACCCCTCCACTTT
cdr3_aa: CASSLGGAGNSPLHF

d_call: -
j_call: TRBJ1-1
v_call: TRBV7-9
clone_size: -
cdr3_nt: TGTGCCAGCCACGGGGGGATATCGACTGAAGCTTTCTTT
cdr3_aa: CASHGGISTEAFF

d_call: -
j_call: TRBJ1-2
v_call: TRBV5-1
clone_size: -
cdr3_nt: TGCGCCAGCAGCTTTGGGGCTGGGGCCGAGTATGGCTACACCTTC
cdr3_aa: CASSFGAGAEYGYTF

d_call: -
j_call: TRBJ2-7
v_call: TRBV19
clone_size: -
cdr3_nt: TGTGCCAGTAGTGTCGACCGAAAAGACTACGAGCAGTACTTC
cdr3_aa: CASSVDRKDYEQYF

d_call: TRBD1
j_call: TRBJ1-5
v_call: TRBV10-3
clone_size: -
cdr3_nt: TGTGCCATCAGTGAGTCGGGACAGGGCAATCAGCCCCAGCATTTT
cdr3_aa: CAISESGQGNQPQHF

d_call: -
j_call: TRBJ1-6
v_call: TRBV6-5
clone_size: -
cdr3_nt: TGTGCCAGCAGTCCCGGGGGGGGCTATAATTCACCCCTCCACTTT
cdr3_aa: CASSPGGGYNSPLHF

d_call: -
j_call: TRBJ1-2
v_call: TRBV3-1/TRBV3-2
clone_size: -
cdr3_nt: TGTGCCAGCAGCCGAAGTGGGAACTATGGCTACACCTTC
cdr3_aa: CASSRSGNYGYTF

d_call: -
j_call: TRBJ2-7
v_call: TRBV6-5
clone_size: -
cdr3_nt: TGTGCCAGCAGTTACTCGGGTAGGACGTCAGGGACAAGGCAGTACTTC
cdr3_aa: CASSYSGRTSGTRQYF

d_call: -
j_call: TRBJ1-3
v_call: TRBV7-9
clone_size: -
cdr3_nt: TGTGCCAGCAGCCTAGCTTCGGGCAGGCCTGGAAACACCATATATTTT
cdr3_aa: CASSLASGRPGNTIYF

d_call: -
j_call: TRBJ2-1
v_call: TRBV28
clone_size: -
cdr3_nt: TGTGCCAGCAGTTATCGGAGGAACTCCTACAATGAGCAGTTCTTC
cdr3_aa: CASSYRRNSYNEQFF

d_call: -
j_call: TRBJ1-4
v_call: TRBV5-1
clone_size: -
cdr3_nt: TGCGCCAGCAGTCCTGACAAACCTAATGAAAAACTGTTTTTT
cdr3_aa: CASSPDKPNEKLFF

d_call: TRBD2
j_call: TRBJ2-1
v_call: TRBV13
clone_size: -
cdr3_nt: TGTGCCAGCAGCTTCCCGGGGGGGCCAGATTTCGATGAGCAGTTCTTC
cdr3_aa: CASSFPGGPDFDEQFF

d_call: -
j_call: TRBJ1-5
v_call: TRBV7-9
clone_size: -
cdr3_nt: TGTGCCAGCAGCCCCGATCGGATCGGTGGCAATCAGCCCCAGCATTTT
cdr3_aa: CASSPDRIGGNQPQHF

d_call: -
j_call: TRBJ2-7
v_call: TRBV5-4
clone_size: few
cdr3_nt: TGTGCCAGCAGCCCAACAGGCGGAGGGAAGTACGAGCAGTACTTC
cdr3_aa: CASSPTGGGKYEQYF

d_call: -
j_call: TRBJ1-6
v_call: TRBV3-1/TRBV3-2
clone_size: -
cdr3_nt: TGTGCCAGCAGCCAAGCGGTGATCGGGAATTCACCCCTCCACTTT
cdr3_aa: CASSQAVIGNSPLHF

d_call: -
j_call: TRBJ2-7
v_call: TRBV23-1
clone_size: once
cdr3_nt: TGCGCCAGCAGTCCGGGACAGGCCTTAGCGGGACGACGGGAGCAGTACTTC
cdr3_aa: CASSPGQALAGRREQYF

d_call: -
j_call: TRBJ2-7
v_call: TRBV25-1
clone_size: -
cdr3_nt: TGTGCCAGCAGGGGACGTTACGAGCAGTACTTC
cdr3_aa: CASRGRYEQYF

d_call: TRBD2
j_call: TRBJ2-1
v_call: TRBV19
clone_size: -
cdr3_nt: TGTGCCAGTAGTATAGTCCTACCGGGACTAGCAATGCATGAGCAGTTCTTC
cdr3_aa: CASSIVLPGLAMHEQFF

d_call: -
j_call: TRBJ1-1
v_call: TRBV5-1
clone_size: -
cdr3_nt: TGCGCCAGCAGCCCAAGGGACACTAACACTGAAGCTTTCTTT
cdr3_aa: CASSPRDTNTEAFF

d_call: -
j_call: TRBJ1-1
v_call: TRBV9
clone_size: -
cdr3_nt: TGTGCCAGCAGCGTACTGAGTAGGGACACTGAAGCTTTCTTT
cdr3_aa: CASSVLSRDTEAFF

d_call: TRBD1
j_call: TRBJ1-2
v_call: TRBV28
clone_size: -
cdr3_nt: TGTGCCAGCAGTTCCCCGACAGGGAGGAGGGGTGGCTACACCTTC
cdr3_aa: CASSSPTGRRGGYTF

d_call: TRBD2
j_call: TRBJ2-3
v_call: TRBV5-4
clone_size: -
cdr3_nt: TGTGCCAGCAGCCCAGGACTAGCGGGAGCGGAAGATACGCAGTATTTT
cdr3_aa: CASSPGLAGAEDTQYF

d_call: TRBD1
j_call: TRBJ1-1
v_call: TRBV4-3
clone_size: once
cdr3_nt: TGCGCCAGCAGCCAGCTGGTTTCTCCGGGACAGGGGGCTTTCACTGAAGCTTTCTTT
cdr3_aa: CASSQLVSPGQGAFTEAFF

d_call: TRBD1
j_call: TRBJ2-2
v_call: TRBV7-6
clone_size: -
cdr3_nt: TGTGCCAGCAGCTTAAGGACAGGGGGTTCGAGGAACACCGGGGAGCTGTTTTTT
cdr3_aa: CASSLRTGGSRNTGELFF

d_call: -
j_call: TRBJ2-7
v_call: TRBV5-4
clone_size: once
cdr3_nt: TGTGCCAGCAGCCTCGACAGACACTACGAGCAGTACTTC
cdr3_aa: CASSLDRHYEQYF

d_call: -
j_call: TRBJ2-2
v_call: TRBV19
clone_size: -
cdr3_nt: TGTGCCAGTAGTGGAGGCCCCGACACCGGGGAGCTGTTTTTT
cdr3_aa: CASSGGPDTGELFF

d_call: -
j_call: TRBJ2-1
v_call: TRBV19
clone_size: -
cdr3_nt: TGTGCCAGTAGTATAGAGTCTAGCGACGTTGAGCAGTTCTTC
cdr3_aa: CASSIESSDVEQFF

d_call: -
j_call: TRBJ2-1
v_call: TRBV2
clone_size: -
cdr3_nt: TGTGCCAGCAGTAGACAGGACGCCTTGGAGCAGTTCTTC
cdr3_aa: CASSRQDALEQFF

d_call: -
j_call: TRBJ2-1
v_call: TRBV5-5
clone_size: -
cdr3_nt: TGTGCCAGCAGCTTCGATCAGTACAATGAGCAGTTCTTC
cdr3_aa: CASSFDQYNEQFF

d_call: -
j_call: TRBJ1-1
v_call: TRBV2
clone_size: -
cdr3_nt: TGTGCCAGCAGTGGTGCCGCCGGGGTTGAAGCTTTCTTT
cdr3_aa: CASSGAAGVEAFF

d_call: -
j_call: TRBJ2-5
v_call: TRBV3-1/TRBV3-2
clone_size: -
cdr3_nt: TGTGCCAGCAGCCAAGGGGAGGAGACCCAGTACTTC
cdr3_aa: CASSQGEETQYF

d_call: -
j_call: TRBJ1-3
v_call: TRBV6-2/TRBV6-3
clone_size: -
cdr3_nt: TGTGCCAGCAGTTATGGGGGAAGCGGAAACACCATATATTTT
cdr3_aa: CASSYGGSGNTIYF

d_call: -
j_call: TRBJ2-7
v_call: TRBV25-1
clone_size: -
cdr3_nt: TGTGCCAGCAGTCCGGGAGTCTCCCACGAGCAGTACTTC
cdr3_aa: CASSPGVSHEQYF

d_call: -
j_call: TRBJ1-1
v_call: TRBV3-1/TRBV3-2
clone_size: -
cdr3_nt: TGTGCCAGCAGCCAAGAGGGGAAGACAGCGAACACTGAAGCTTTCTTT
cdr3_aa: CASSQEGKTANTEAFF

d_call: TRBD1
j_call: TRBJ2-7
v_call: TRBV2
clone_size: -
cdr3_nt: TGTGCCAGCAGGACGGGACAGGGGGCGTCCTACGAGCAGTACTTC
cdr3_aa: CASRTGQGASYEQYF

d_call: -
j_call: TRBJ2-3
v_call: TRBV7-2
clone_size: -
cdr3_nt: TGTGCCAGCAGTTCACTAAGGGCAGATACGCAGTATTTT
cdr3_aa: CASSSLRADTQYF

d_call: -
j_call: TRBJ2-7
v_call: TRBV5-4
clone_size: -
cdr3_nt: TGTGCCAGCAGCTTGGGGGGGCGCGAGCAGTACTTC
cdr3_aa: CASSLGGREQYF

d_call: -
j_call: TRBJ1-1
v_call: TRBV21-1
clone_size: once
cdr3_nt: TGTGCCAGCAGAAGGGACAGGGGGGAGTTTAACACTGAAGCTTTCTTT
cdr3_aa: CASRRDRGEFNTEAFF

d_call: TRBD1
j_call: TRBJ1-4
v_call: TRBV18
clone_size: -
cdr3_nt: TGTGCCAGCTCAGCGACAGGGGCTAATGAAAAACTGTTTTTT
cdr3_aa: CASSATGANEKLFF